This TCR beta chain was recovered during a study of CD8+ T cells in alopecia areata. The wider study: Patients received oral tofacitinib, 5 to 10 mg twice daily, for moderate-to-severe alopecia areata. Study results and limitations: The link between baseline CD8+ expansion and response remains uncertain with one nonresponder. Affected scalp, especially in alopecia totalis/universalis, had a higher clonality than normal scalp did.

Extraction and reverse transcription of RNA yielded cDNA as the sequencing template. TCRdb keeps only in-frame clones here, not all; method: immunoSEQ multiplex PCR. The sample carries approximately 200,000 clones, 45% to 75% recorded once. This clone appeared once. No antigen is known for it. Germline CDR1 reads SQVTM; CDR2 reads ANQGSEA. The CDR3 consists of 13 residues. The V gene lost 2 bases and the J gene lost 4 bases, with 11 bases spanning the gap. Treatment reported: oral pan-JAK inhibitor, 5-10 mg twice daily. Punch biopsies of lesional scalp, plus peripheral blood, were taken from alopecia areata patients.

This sequence originates from a human donor with alopecia areata. This chain joins TRBV29-1 and TRBJ1-1; TRBD1 might be the D (5 bases). The source material was CD4+ T cells sorted from blood, sampled at week 4, from a patient treated with tofacitinib. The CDR3 bases are TGCAGCGTTGAACCCGGGGGGAGCACTGAAGCTTTCTTT. Translated, it gives CSVEPGGSTEAFF.